The rows below give T cell receptor beta chains drawn from one sample of a study of T cells after yellow fever vaccination. TCRdb reprocessed the 5' RACE reads via MiXCR and lists one record per CDR3 protein. The data show 250,000 or so distinct CDR3 sequences, with 6% to 8% seen just once and approximately 0.99% held by the top ten. Sequenced here: CD4+ T cells sorted from PBMCs, sampled on the day of the yellow fever booster vaccination. The receptor source for this set is a man aged 25 to 40 who received the YFV17D yellow fever vaccine. The CDR3 runs from the conserved cysteine through the conserved F or W.

j_call v_call cdr3_aa
TRBJ2-5 TRBV11-1 CASSKRGQSQETQYF
TRBJ2-7 TRBV4-3 CASSQRTLRDSYEQYF
TRBJ2-3 TRBV9 CASSQGQLSTDTQYF
TRBJ1-2 TRBV29-1 CSALGRAGGYTF
TRBJ1-1 TRBV7-2 CASSLGSVEAFF
TRBJ2-7 TRBV28 CASRPGQGYEQYF
TRBJ2-7 TRBV7-2 CASSDGIPGGEQYF
TRBJ1-1 TRBV30 CAWSVILGGNTEAFF
TRBJ2-5 TRBV20-1 CSAEERTQETQYF
TRBJ2-1 TRBV20-1 CSAREDRGIGEQFF
TRBJ2-7 TRBV3-1 CASSQQSEQYF
TRBJ1-5 TRBV18 CASSPHDRGPQHF
TRBJ1-1 TRBV4-2 CASSQDLLGTEAFF
TRBJ1-6 TRBV14 CASSQRWSYKNSPLHF
TRBJ1-3 TRBV20-1 CSARLMDRENTIYF
TRBJ2-1 TRBV7-2 CASSQNRPGLAGGEQFF
TRBJ2-6 TRBV18 CASSGYGANVLTF
TRBJ2-3 TRBV4-1 CASSQGQGPTDTQYF
TRBJ2-2 TRBV4-3 CATSHLQGAFGTGELFF
TRBJ2-1 TRBV28 CASTLSASWSYNEQFF
TRBJ2-5 TRBV11-3 CASSLSSSWGGETQYF
TRBJ1-6 TRBV7-2 CAGSLVKNRADSPLHF
TRBJ1-1 TRBV7-9 CASSATAGTMNTEAFF
TRBJ2-1 TRBV20-1 CSARDTLNEQFF
TRBJ2-7 TRBV12-3/TRBV12-4 CASSFRTATYEQYF
TRBJ1-1 TRBV25-1 CASSESTDTEAFF
TRBJ2-2 TRBV30 CAWSKTSPGGTGELFF
TRBJ2-5 TRBV12-3/TRBV12-4 CASSRGPGGLETQYF
TRBJ2-1 TRBV6-2/TRBV6-3 CASSYSVTSSYNEQFF
TRBJ2-1 TRBV7-2 CASGPGGGSYNEQFF
TRBJ1-1 TRBV20-1 CSARGSLDTEAFF
TRBJ2-5 TRBV20-1 CSAPKAREGVTQYF
TRBJ2-2 TRBV10-2 CASSLDRGITGELFF
TRBJ2-1 TRBV27 CASSSSGSYEQFF
TRBJ2-3 TRBV15 CATRGGGVDTQYF
TRBJ2-1 TRBV12-3/TRBV12-4 CASTTGTSSSAQFF
TRBJ2-4 TRBV20-1 CSAQERLAGIQYF
TRBJ2-7 TRBV7-9 CASSPAGQGSYEQYF
TRBJ2-2 TRBV5-1 CASSGLLAGDSPGELFF
TRBJ2-1 TRBV5-6 CASNGLAGVLNEQFF
TRBJ2-5 TRBV7-9 CASSLEVGVETQYF
TRBJ2-7 TRBV20-1 CSASLAGGGFYEQYF
TRBJ2-1 TRBV5-6 CASSSEGGTKAYNEQFF
TRBJ2-5 TRBV12-3/TRBV12-4 CASSFYVPGGRETQYF
TRBJ1-2 TRBV20-1 CSAKKDSGTYGYTF
TRBJ2-1 TRBV5-1 CASSPLKLAGNNEQFF
TRBJ2-7 TRBV27 CASSLTSGRQYEQYF